A single sample gave rise to the 11 T cell receptor beta chains below, sequenced in a study of T cell responses to AZD1222 COVID-19 vaccine. Libraries were prepared by immunoSEQ multiplex PCR; TCRdb keeps only in-frame clonotypes and omits some of them. The sample consists of about 140,000 clones, around 88% of them appearing once. Sequences were derived from peripheral blood, sampled on day 0 of AZD1222 vaccination. These receptors all stem from an adult in good health.

This chain connects TRBV7-8 to TRBJ2-1; no clear D. The CDR3 covers 13 residues. Germline CDR1 and CDR2: SGHVS and FQNEAQ. V was trimmed by 2 bases and J by 2 bases, leaving 4 bases between them. CDR3: CASSLMAYNEQFF. CDR3 nucleotide sequence: TGTGCCAGCAGCTTAATGGCCTACAATGAGCAGTTCTTC.

The chain uses TRBV7-2 and TRBJ1-3; D unclear. The V end lost 1 base, the J end lost 0 bases, and 13 bases lay between the germline ends. The CDR3 has 17 amino acids. Germline V gene lookup returns CDR1 SGHTA and CDR2 FQGNSA. Here the CDR3 DNA reads TGTGCCAGCAGCTTAGGGTTCCGACAACTCTCTGGAAACACCATATATTTT. Translating gives CASSLGFRQLSGNTIYF.

The chain has TRBV7-8 and TRBJ1-2, with 12 positions matching TRBD1. Germline values: CDR1 SGHVS, CDR2 FQNEAQ. The CDR3 has 17 amino acids. The J segment lost 2 bases and the V segment lost 5 bases, leaving 9 bases of the junction unmatched. CDR3 bases: TGTGCCAGCAGCCGAGGGGGGACAGGGGGCGAAAACTATGGCTACACCTTC. This encodes CASSRGGTGGENYGYTF.

The rearrangement joins TRBV2 to TRBJ2-1; weak D call: TRBD1 (5 bases). This CDR3 comprises 14 residues. The V gene lost 7 bases and the J gene lost 5 bases, with 15 bases spanning the gap. Per the germline V gene, CDR1 is SNHLY and CDR2 is FYNNEI. Written as DNA, the CDR3 is TGTGCCAGCAAGGGAACAGGATTTGACAATGAGCAGTTCTTC. This codes for CASKGTGFDNEQFF.

V is TRBV6-2 or TRBV6-3 and J is TRBJ2-3; D is unclear. Germline CDR1 reads MNHEY; CDR2 reads SVGEGT. There are 11 residues in the CDR3. V was pared by 6 bases and J by 2 bases, with 3 bases between. The CDR3 sequence: CASSNTDTQYF. CDR3 in DNA: TGTGCCAGCAGCAACACAGATACGCAGTATTTT.

The chain combines TRBV29-1 with TRBJ1-1; perhaps TRBD1 as D (6 bases). CDR1 is SQVTM, CDR2 ANQGSEA, per germline. Trimming stripped 5 bases from V and 0 bases from J, with 10 bases between. This CDR3 has 13 amino acids. The CDR3 coding sequence is TGCAGCGTTTACCGGGACATGAACACTGAAGCTTTCTTT. Its translation: CSVYRDMNTEAFF.

This chain links TRBV18 with TRBJ1-6; no clear D. Germline V gene sequence: CDR1 KGHSH, CDR2 LQKENI. CDR3 length: 13 amino acids. V lost 2 bases and J 5 bases, leaving 4 bases between the germline ends. The CDR3 DNA sequence: TGTGCCAGCTCACCAAGGGATAATTCACCCCTCCACTTT. Translating it yields CASSPRDNSPLHF.

CDR3 nucleotide sequence: TGTGCCAGCAGCCCTGCTTATGCGTCAGAGCAGTTCTTC. Encoded protein: CASSPAYASEQFF. The chain joins TRBV3-1 (or the pseudogene TRBV3-2) to TRBJ2-1, with D hard to call. CDR3 length: 13 residues. Germline V gene data show CDR1 as LGHDT and CDR2 as YNNKEL (reference sequence). V was trimmed by 4 bases and J by 10 bases, leaving 14 bases between them.

This rearrangement joins TRBV7-8 to TRBJ1-4; D is undetermined. CDR1 is SGHVS, CDR2 FQNEAQ, per germline. Trimming removed 4 bases at V and 6 bases at J, with 9 bases between. CDR3 size: 13 residues. CDR3 loop: CASSSGPHEKLFF. CDR3 in DNA: TGTGCCAGCAGCTCTGGGCCACATGAAAAACTGTTTTTT.

The CDR3 DNA is TGCGCCAGCAGCTTGGGGGACAGGGGCCTGGGTGGCTACACCTTC. This codes for CASSLGDRGLGGYTF. The chain recombines TRBV5-1 with TRBJ1-2; TRBD1 agrees at 10 bases. The V and J ends lost 0 bases and 7 bases, in that order; junction bases with no gene match: 6. Per the germline V gene, CDR1 is SGHRS and CDR2 is YFSETQ. The CDR3 is 15 residues long.

The chain combines TRBV27 with TRBJ2-7; D gene uncertain. There are 14 residues in the CDR3. Germline V gives CDR1 MNHEY, CDR2 SMNVEV (reference sequence). The V end was cut by 5 bases, the J end by 2 bases, with 13 bases between. CDR3 residues: CASSPYFQAYEQYF. The CDR3 DNA follows: TGTGCCAGCAGTCCCTACTTTCAGGCCTACGAGCAGTACTTC.